A single sample gave rise to the 25 T cell receptor beta chains below, sequenced in a study of blood T cell repertoires in COVID-19. TCRdb's copy holds only in-frame clones and misses some; the assay was immunoSEQ multiplex PCR. The data contain hundreds of thousands of clones, around nine tenths of them singletons. Sequencing was carried out using peripheral blood. These receptors were taken from a human donor in a cohort sampled during active COVID-19.

The genes are TRBV19 and TRBJ2-1; TRBD1 matches 10 bases. Germline CDR1 reads LNHDA; CDR2 reads SQIVND (reference sequence). V dropped 1 base and J dropped 5; count of bases not matched to a gene: 8. This CDR3 is built from 17 residues. The CDR3 is CASSIAKDRGNDNEQFF. CDR3 DNA: TGTGCCAGTAGTATAGCCAAGGACAGGGGGAACGACAATGAGCAGTTCTTC.

J is TRBJ2-1 and V is TRBV19, with TRBD1 matching 9 bases. The germline V gene has CDR1 LNHDA and CDR2 SQIVND (reference sequence). The junction had 6 bases not matched to a gene; V was cut back by 5 bases and J by 4 bases. CDR3 length: 15 amino acids. The CDR3 protein is CASSPGTGLYNEQFF. The CDR3, as DNA: TGTGCCAGTAGTCCCGGGACAGGGCTGTACAATGAGCAGTTCTTC. The full variable domain, its missing parts supplied by reference TRBV19 and TRBJ2-1, is DGGITQSPKYLFRKEGQNVTLSCEQNLNHDAMYWYRQDPGQGLRLIYYSQIVNDFQKGDIAEGYSVSREKKESFPLTVTSAQKNPTAFYLCASSPGTGLYNEQFFGPGTRLTVL.

On this clone: The identical CDR3 is also encoded by other nucleotide sequences in the sample. This chain links TRBV5-1 with TRBJ1-1; D remains ambiguous. Trimming left V 3 bases short and J 1 base short, with 10 bases between. From germline, CDR1 is SGHRS and CDR2 YFSETQ. The CDR3 sequence is 14 residues long. The DNA of the CDR3 is TGCGCCAGCAGCTCCACAGTGGGGAACACTGAAGCTTTCTTT. It translates to CASSSTVGNTEAFF.

This chain joins TRBV2 and TRBJ2-3, with D possibly matching TRBD1 (5 bases). The V gene lost 4 bases and the J gene lost 4 bases, with 9 bases spanning the gap. The V gene's germline CDR1 is SNHLY and CDR2 FYNNEI. The CDR3 extends over 13 amino acids. The CDR3 protein is CASSVRVPDTQYF. The CDR3 coding sequence is TGTGCCAGCAGTGTCAGGGTACCAGATACGCAGTATTTT.

This clone was detected only once. The CDR3 spells CASSIVTGGDQPQHF. CDR3 sequence (DNA): TGTGCCAGTAGTATAGTGACAGGGGGAGATCAGCCCCAGCATTTT. The V and J genes are TRBV19 and TRBJ1-5, with 9 bases lining up with TRBD1. Germline CDR1 LNHDA, CDR2 SQIVND (reference sequence). J lost 5 bases, V lost 1 base, and 3 bases had no gene match. This CDR3 contains 15 residues. Full variable domain (remainder filled in from reference TRBV19 and TRBJ1-5): DGGITQSPKYLFRKEGQNVTLSCEQNLNHDAMYWYRQDPGQGLRLIYYSQIVNDFQKGDIAEGYSVSREKKESFPLTVTSAQKNPTAFYLCASSIVTGGDQPQHFGDGTRLSIL.

The chain combines TRBV4-1 with TRBJ2-7; D is ambiguous. This CDR3 region has 13 residues. The ends were cut back, 4 bases at V and 3 bases at J, with 10 bases in the middle. From germline, CDR1 is MGHRA and CDR2 YSYEKL. CDR3 sequence reads: CASSPGGIYEQYF. Here the CDR3 DNA reads TGCGCCAGCAGCCCTGGTGGCATCTACGAGCAGTACTTC.

The chain recombines TRBV7-8 with TRBJ2-7; possibly TRBD2 for D (5 bases). Looked up from germline, CDR1 is SGHVS and CDR2 is FQNEAQ. Between the trimmed V and J ends, which lost 5 bases and 2 bases, there was a span of 13 bases. This CDR3 contains 14 residues. The CDR3 sequence: CASSHMDSPYEQYF. The CDR3 DNA sequence: TGTGCCAGCAGCCACATGGACTCCCCCTACGAGCAGTACTTC.

This clone was observed once. The CDR3 region is CATLGRGSSTDTQYF. For the CDR3, the DNA is TGTGCCACCCTGGGGAGGGGGAGTAGCACAGATACGCAGTATTTT. The chain has TRBV19 and TRBJ2-3; weak D call: TRBD2 (7 bases). V shed 10 bases and J shed 0 bases, with 17 bases lying between them. Germline CDR1 LNHDA, CDR2 SQIVND (reference sequence). CDR3 length equals 15 residues.

The CDR3 DNA follows: TGTGCCAGCAGCCAAGTAACCAGGGTGGGCTATGGCTACACCTTC. Its protein is CASSQVTRVGYGYTF. The chain uses TRBV3-1 (or the pseudogene TRBV3-2) and TRBJ1-2; weak D call: TRBD1 (5 bases). Germline-derived CDR1 and CDR2 are LGHDT and YNNKEL (reference sequence). The V end was cut by 1 base, the J end by 4 bases, with 13 bases between. This CDR3 is 15 amino acids long.

The chain is built from TRBV28 and TRBJ2-5; TRBD2 matches at 10 bases. Per germline, CDR1 MDHEN and CDR2 SYDVKM. The V and J ends lost 5 bases and 2 bases, in that order; junction bases with no gene match: 5. The CDR3 totals 15 residues. CDR3 nucleotides: TGTGCCAGCAGTACTAGCGGGGAAAATCAAGAGACCCAGTACTTC. Its translation: CASSTSGENQETQYF. Full variable domain (rest looked up from reference TRBV28 and TRBJ2-5): DVKVTQSSRYLVKRTGEKVFLECVQDMDHENMFWYRQDPGLGLRLIYFSYDVKMKEKGDIPEGYSVSREKKERFSLILESASTNQTSMYLCASSTSGENQETQYFGPGTRLLVL.

The chain joins TRBV28 to TRBJ2-2, with a weak D call TRBD2 (6 bases). V was trimmed by 7 bases and J by 3 bases, leaving 24 bases between them. The germline CDR1 and CDR2 sequences are MDHEN and SYDVKM. The CDR3 has 18 amino acids. Written as DNA, the CDR3 is TGTGCCAGCAAGCCACCGGGACTGAGGCGGGCCGACACCGGGGAGCTGTTTTTT. As protein: CASKPPGLRRADTGELFF.

In its sample, this clone was seen once. The V call is TRBV6-6, the J call TRBJ2-7; no firm D call. Per germline, CDR1 MNHNY and CDR2 SVGAGI (reference sequence). V was pared by 6 bases and J by 1 base, with 13 bases between. This CDR3 contains 14 residues. CDR3 residues: CASRYSTASYEQYF. The CDR3 DNA sequence: TGTGCCAGCAGATATTCTACTGCATCCTACGAGCAGTACTTC.

This chain joins TRBV5-5 and TRBJ1-2; D might be TRBD1 (5 bases). V lost 0 bases, J lost 4 bases, and 10 bases lay in between. The CDR3 runs to 14 residues. Germline-derived CDR1 and CDR2 are SGHKS and YYEKEE (reference sequence). The CDR3 protein is CASSLDGGAYGYTF. The CDR3 coding sequence is TGTGCCAGCAGCTTGGATGGAGGGGCCTATGGCTACACCTTC.

The rearrangement links TRBV15 to TRBJ2-1; D possibly corresponds to TRBD1 (6 bases). The germline V gene has CDR1 LNHNV and CDR2 YYDKDF (reference sequence). V lost 0 bases to trimming and J lost 10 bases, with 25 bases between them. This CDR3 comprises 18 residues. The CDR3 DNA reads TGTGCCACCAGCAGAGATGCACTGGGGCAGGGGATATACGTCGAGCAGTTCTTC. Its translation is CATSRDALGQGIYVEQFF.

V and J are TRBV18 and TRBJ2-3, with TRBD2 matching 9 bases. The CDR3 is 15 amino acids. V was clipped by 2 bases and J by 1 base; unmatched bases: 1. Germline V gives CDR1 KGHSH, CDR2 LQKENI. The CDR3 DNA follows: TGTGCCAGCTCACCAGCGGGAGGGGGCACAGATACGCAGTATTTT. Translation: CASSPAGGGTDTQYF.

V usage is TRBV7-2 and J usage is TRBJ2-5; 8 nucleotides match TRBD1. Germline V gene data show CDR1 as SGHTA and CDR2 as FQGNSA. CDR3 length: 15 amino acids. V was pared by 4 bases and J by 5 bases, with 9 bases of the junction left unmatched. CDR3 DNA sequence: TGTGCCAGCAGCTCCCCGCAGGGGGCGCGTGAGACCCAGTACTTC. Protein product: CASSSPQGARETQYF.

V usage is TRBV5-6 and J usage is TRBJ2-1; D is unresolved. V was cut by 7 bases and J by 2 bases, with 16 bases left in between. The germline CDR1 and CDR2 sequences are SGHDT and YYEEEE. There are 15 residues in the CDR3. The CDR3 is CASPCSMRTYNEQFF. The CDR3, as DNA: TGTGCCAGCCCTTGTAGCATGCGAACCTACAATGAGCAGTTCTTC.

The rearrangement uses TRBV6-1 and TRBJ1-3, with D tentatively TRBD1 (6 bases). Germline CDR1 and CDR2: MNHNS and SASEGT. The V end lost 3 bases, the J end lost 4 bases, and 22 bases lay between the germline ends. CDR3 length equals 18 residues. The CDR3 DNA is TGTGCCAGCAGTGAGAGGGGGATTACTGCCGTTGACGGAAACACCATATATTTT. This encodes CASSERGITAVDGNTIYF.

This clone has only one observation. The same CDR3 also results from other DNA sequences found in this sample. The chain has TRBV9 and TRBJ2-5; D is undetermined. Between the trimmed V and J ends, which lost 0 bases and 5 bases, there was a span of 8 bases. Germline-derived CDR1 and CDR2 are SGDLS and YYNGEE. CDR3 length: 13 amino acids. DNA of the CDR3: TGTGCCAGCAGCGTAGCCCCCCGTGAGACCCAGTACTTC. It codes for CASSVAPRETQYF.

The chain carries TRBV10-3 and TRBJ1-1, with D possibly matching TRBD1 (5 bases). V dropped 5 bases and J dropped 1 base, with 14 bases sitting between them. Per germline, CDR1 ENHRY and CDR2 SYGVKD. The length of the CDR3 is 15 residues. This CDR3 reads CAISPQGGWNTEAFF. CDR3 DNA: TGTGCCATCAGTCCCCAGGGAGGGTGGAACACTGAAGCTTTCTTT.

This clone occurred once. A read error may account for a junction end that differs from germline. This rearrangement joins TRBV28 to TRBJ1-5; 9 bases fit TRBD1. Looked up from germline, CDR1 is MDHEN and CDR2 is SYDVKM. This CDR3 comprises 11 residues. The CDR3 spells CASNSGQGPYF. CDR3 nucleotide sequence: TGTGCCAGCAATTCCGGACAGGGGCCCTATTTT. Using reference TRBV28 and TRBJ1-5 for the parts outside the CDR3, the full variable domain is DVKVTQSSRYLVKRTGEKVFLECVQDMDHENMFWYRQDPGLGLRLIYFSYDVKMKEKGDIPEGYSVSREKKERFSLILESASTNQTSMYLCASNSGQGPYFGDGTRLSIL.

The table lists this clone with a count of one. The chain uses TRBV27 and TRBJ2-1; D is perhaps TRBD1 (5 bases). CDR3 length: 14 residues. Germline CDR1 and CDR2: MNHEY and SMNVEV (reference sequence). V was trimmed by 5 bases and J by 0 bases, leaving 8 bases between them. The CDR3 nucleotides read TGTGCCAGCAGTCGACAGAGCTCCTACAATGAGCAGTTCTTC. Amino acid sequence: CASSRQSSYNEQFF.

The rearrangement uses TRBV11-2 and TRBJ2-7; D might be TRBD2 (6 bases). Per the germline V gene, CDR1 is SGHAT and CDR2 is FQNNGV. The CDR3 extends over 14 amino acids. Trimming pared 5 bases from V and 3 bases from J, leaving 14 bases between. The CDR3 nucleotides read TGTGCCAGCAGCCTCGGCGGGATGGGCTACGAGCAGTACTTC. This translates into CASSLGGMGYEQYF.

The V call is TRBV24-1, the J call TRBJ2-3; D is perhaps TRBD1 (6 bases). This CDR3 spans 15 amino acids. Germline V lookup: CDR1 KGHDR, CDR2 SFDVKD. V dropped 3 bases and J dropped 3 bases, with 12 bases sitting between them. CDR3: CATSDRGRGTDTQYF. CDR3 DNA sequence: TGTGCCACCAGTGATCGGGGCAGGGGAACAGATACGCAGTATTTT.

This chain links TRBV5-6 with TRBJ1-4, with D perhaps TRBD1 (5 bases). The germline V gene encodes CDR1 SGHDT and CDR2 YYEEEE. Trimming removed 0 bases from V and 4 bases from J, with 16 bases in between. This CDR3 has 17 amino acids. The CDR3 sequence: CASSLVEGSEHNEKLFF. The CDR3 region has the DNA TGTGCCAGCAGCTTGGTGGAGGGGTCCGAGCATAATGAAAAACTGTTTTTT.